This TCR beta chain appears in the sequencing data of a study of shared clonotypes between healthy human individuals (dated by TCRdb to 2018 to 2021). For the study in its entirety: Two women and three men aged 18 to 49 years were included in the cohort. For each donor, three plates each were used for CD4 naive and CD4 memory, two plates were used for CD8 naive, and one plate was used for CD8 memory. To estimate repertoire size and how much clonotype sharing occurs between individuals, the study deeply sequenced the blood TCR repertoires of 4 to 6 healthy adults. Different laboratories and diverse techniques were used to prepare libraries and sequence TCR repertoires, to increase sequencing depth and limit assay-specific biases. Leukapheresis yielded between about 0.85 and 10 billion PBMCs per donor.

What the study reported, not specific to this receptor: Pairwise subsampling led to the expectation that sequencing depth would affect the degree of clonotype sharing among donors. Larger estimated clonotype richness was generally found for naive subsets than for memory subsets. Only blood was sampled, and tissue TCR repertoires likely differ from those in blood. Sharing across a few donors was observed for around 5% of naive CD4, under 4% of naive CD8, about 2.3% of memory CD4, and roughly 0.43% of memory CD8 clonotypes. Rarefaction of sorted-subset datasets indicated incomplete sequencing despite the large sequencing depth. Because the study included only a small number of donors, the genetic and exposure-history diversity represented was limited. Compared with non-shared clonotypes, the clonotypes found in all four sorted-subset donors had higher generation probabilities.

The germline V gene provides CDR1 SGHTA and CDR2 FQGNSA. The trim is 6 bases for V and 3 bases for J, with a gap of 5 bases between the germline ends. Measured from the cysteine to the phenylalanine, the CDR3 is 12 residues long. The entry retains the CDR3 DNA only, 36 bases that are in frame from base 1. This clone was observed a handful of times. The antigen it recognizes is unknown. No base quality information exists; no much larger clone differs at one position. TCR CDR3 regions were amplified from genomic DNA by multiplex PCR using the deep immunoSEQ assay. Extracted genomic DNA from each cell subset was spread evenly across all wells of several immunoSEQ 96-well plates, with each plate serving as a replicate. For sorted subsets, 200 ng of genomic DNA, equivalent to 30,000 or so T cell genomes, went into each replicate PCR. Purified libraries were measured with a Qubit 3.0 fluorometer, size-checked on a Bioanalyzer 2100, and measured again with the KAPA Library Quantification kit. Every immunoSEQ 96-well plate was sequenced on a separate single-read 150-cycle Illumina NextSeq 550 flow cell. As for the original processing: Because the immunoSEQ output included only junctional sequences and no quality scores, the filtering could not be the same as the filtering used for full-length reads. To assign V/J genes and CDR3, sequences were annotated using PyIR, a Python wrapper for IgBLAST v1.9, with IMGT germline references. Reads were filtered out if the reads had weak V/J assignments (E-value above 1e-6), no CDR3, stop codons, out-of-frame junctions, or ambiguous translated residues. V3J clonotypes were defined by identical inferred V gene, J gene, and CDR3 amino acid sequence. Percentage overlap between repertoires was calculated by dividing the number of shared unique clonotypes by the size of the smaller repertoire. Three approaches were used to assess repertoire richness: RTK rarefaction, the Chao1 estimator, and Recon v2.1 estimates of unobserved clonotypes. For all TCRbeta clonotypes obtained by the gDNA method from a handful of donors, generation probabilities were computed with OLGA. TCRdb re-hosts the immuneACCESS table, in-frame sequences only. Its copies lack some clones; in the studies checked, an unresolved V gene accounts for under half of them, and the cause for the rest is not known. V and J calls and clone size come straight from that table; D and trimming were deduced from the DNA. For this sample the table gives about 960,000 clones, of which approximately 76% were detected only once. Around 1.4% of the sample is in the top ten clones.

The donors were healthy, HIV-negative adults with no recently reported acute infections or vaccinations. Every donor was a Caucasian adult residing in Nashville, Tennessee, USA. CD4+ T cells were enriched through magnetic negative selection, after which naive cells were positively selected on CD45RA and the remaining negative fraction served as the memory subset. Blood was obtained by leukapheresis, after which PBMCs were separated by Ficoll-Histopaque density gradient centrifugation and cryopreserved in liquid nitrogen vapor phase. Analytical flow cytometry was used to check the purity and quantity of every magnetically sorted T cell population. Each sorted fraction had its genomic DNA isolated and then quantified by UV absorbance on a Nanodrop 2000c.

Sequenced sample: memory CD4+ T cells sorted from blood. The sample's cell subset or site label is to be understood as: CD45RA-negative fraction. Here the chain combines TRBV7-2 and TRBJ2-2; too little of a D gene remains to name it. This receptor was taken from a man aged 18 to 29 in good health. Read as DNA, the sequence is TGTGCCAGCAGTAGGTACACCGGGGAGCTGTTTTTT. Its coded protein is CASSRYTGELFF.